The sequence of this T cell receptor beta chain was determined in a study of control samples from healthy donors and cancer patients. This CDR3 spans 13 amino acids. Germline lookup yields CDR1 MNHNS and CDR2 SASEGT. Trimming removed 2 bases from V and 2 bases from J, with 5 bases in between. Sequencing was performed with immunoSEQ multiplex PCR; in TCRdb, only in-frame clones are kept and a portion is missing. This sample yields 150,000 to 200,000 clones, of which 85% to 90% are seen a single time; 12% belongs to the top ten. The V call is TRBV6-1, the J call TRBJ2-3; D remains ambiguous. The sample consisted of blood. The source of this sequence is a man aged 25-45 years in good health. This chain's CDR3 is CASSESHTDTQYF. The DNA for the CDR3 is TGTGCCAGCAGTGAATCCCACACAGATACGCAGTATTTT.